This T cell receptor beta chain was sequenced during a study of identifying expanded T cells in peripheral blood. Study conclusions and caveats: Across healthy donors, higher total template counts meant significantly greater roughly two-week count variance. Over two and four weeks, about 15 and 19 clones changed, versus around 1.3 between replicates.

Data came from immunoSEQ multiplex PCR; TCRdb stores just in-frame clones and leaves some out. In the table there are approximately 83,000 clones, 80% to 90% of which are singletons. V was clipped by 2 bases and J by 3 bases; unmatched bases: 3. This CDR3 is 14 amino acids long. Germline loops: CDR1 SGHTA, CDR2 FQGNSA. On this clone: What it recognizes is unknown.

No infections or other immune events were documented during collection. Sequencing was carried out using blood. This clonotype originated in a person aged 18 to 75 in good health. The chain combines TRBV7-2 with TRBJ1-2; 7 nucleotides agree with TRBD1. This CDR3 is CASSLRTGDYGYTF. As DNA, the CDR3 is TGTGCCAGCAGCTTAAGGACAGGTGACTATGGCTACACCTTC.